These 17 T cell receptor beta chains originate from one sample sequenced in a study of shared clonotypes between healthy human individuals. Profiling relied on immunoSEQ multiplex PCR, and the TCRdb table lists in-frame clones only, not all of them. Of roughly 1.5 million clones listed, approximately 98% are singletons. Sample: naive CD4+ T cells sorted from blood. Subset defined: CD45RA+ positively selected. The receptors originated from a man aged 25-40 years in good health.

For this clone: Other DNA sequences in the sample encode the same CDR3. The chain is built from TRBV5-6 and TRBJ1-1; 7 bases line up with TRBD1. V gave up 0 bases and J gave up 1 base; unmatched junction bases: 3. The CDR3 runs 15 residues. CDR1 and CDR2 (germline): SGHDT, YYEEEE. CDR3 nucleotides: TGTGCCAGCAGCTTGGTCGGGACAGCGAACACTGAAGCTTTCTTT. Translation: CASSLVGTANTEAFF.

This rearrangement joins TRBV4-3 to TRBJ1-2; D gene unclear. Between the trimmed V and J ends, which lost 1 base and 4 bases, there was a span of 10 bases. This CDR3 region has 14 residues. Germline V gene sequence: CDR1 LGHNA, CDR2 YSLEER. The CDR3 bases are TGCGCCAGCAGCCAAGCAGGCGTTGGCTATGGCTACACCTTC. Residues: CASSQAGVGYGYTF.

The J gene is TRBJ2-7, the V gene TRBV19; 10 bases line up with TRBD1. There are 12 residues in the CDR3. V lost 6 bases, J lost 7 bases, and 3 bases stayed unmatched. Germline assignment: CDR1 LNHDA and CDR2 SQIVND (reference sequence). The CDR3 region has the DNA TGTGCCAGTAGAGACAGGGGGCGAGAGCAGTACTTC. Protein: CASRDRGREQYF.

This chain links TRBV5-4 with TRBJ1-1, with no clear D. V lost 2 bases, J lost 1 base, and 3 bases lay in between. Germline lookup yields CDR1 SGHNT and CDR2 YYREEE (reference sequence). The CDR3 sequence is 12 residues long. In DNA, the CDR3 is TGTGCCAGCAGCTTAAAGAACACTGAAGCTTTCTTT. Protein sequence: CASSLKNTEAFF.

This clone was observed a single time. Here the CDR3 DNA reads TGTGCCAGCAGCGTAAGGTCTACCAGCTGGGAGCAGTTCTTC. This codes for CASSVRSTSWEQFF. This chain uses TRBV9 with TRBJ2-1; D not resolved. The CDR3 extends over 14 amino acids. Per the germline V gene, CDR1 is SGDLS and CDR2 is YYNGEE. Between the trimmed V and J ends, which lost 1 base and 10 bases, there was a span of 15 bases.

This chain links TRBV19 with TRBJ2-7; D gene ambiguous. The CDR3 covers 14 residues. Germline CDR1 and CDR2: LNHDA and SQIVND (reference sequence). Trimming cost V 3 bases and J 7 bases, with 16 bases left between them. The CDR3 sequence is CASSIDWSGREQYF. CDR3 sequence (DNA): TGTGCCAGTAGTATCGACTGGTCTGGGCGTGAGCAGTACTTC.

The rearrangement links TRBV19 to TRBJ2-7; 9 bases match TRBD1. Trimming took 6 bases from V and 4 from J; bases not matched to a gene: 10. CDR1 LNHDA and CDR2 SQIVND come from the germline V gene (reference sequence). CDR3 size: 15 residues. CDR3 sequence reads: CASSPRDRDLYEQYF. CDR3 in DNA: TGTGCCAGTAGCCCCCGGGACAGGGACCTATACGAGCAGTACTTC.

The rearrangement links TRBV11-2 to TRBJ2-7, with no clear D. The CDR3 has 13 residues. Trimming took off 3 bases at V and 4 bases at J, with 10 bases between the two ends. Germline V gene lookup returns CDR1 SGHAT and CDR2 FQNNGV. CDR3 DNA sequence: TGTGCCAGCAGCTTCCAGTTGTTATACGAGCAGTACTTC. Translated: CASSFQLLYEQYF.

The chain couples TRBV5-4 to TRBJ1-2, with 8 positions matching TRBD1. Germline CDR1 is SGHNT and CDR2 is YYREEE (reference sequence). V lost 4 bases to trimming and J lost 2 bases; unmatched junction nucleotides: 7. The CDR3 covers 15 residues. The CDR3 region is CASSPRDRMNYGYTF. The CDR3 DNA reads TGTGCCAGCAGCCCCAGGGACAGGATGAACTATGGCTACACCTTC.

The chain combines TRBV6-5 with TRBJ2-1; 8 bases line up with TRBD2. The CDR3 loop spans 14 amino acids. The junction had 14 bases not matched to a gene; V was cut back by 10 bases and J by 9 bases. CDR1 and CDR2 (germline): MNHEY, SVGAGI. The CDR3 region has the DNA TGTGCCACCCGTGAGGCGGGAGGATTCTCTGAGCAGTTCTTC. Translated: CATREAGGFSEQFF.

The rearrangement uses TRBV10-3 and TRBJ2-7; 9 bases are shared with TRBD2. CDR1 is ENHRY, CDR2 SYGVKD, per germline. The CDR3 loop spans 13 amino acids. Unmatched junction bases numbered 8, after V lost 7 bases and J lost 7 bases. CDR3 loop: CAITGRLAGEQYF. For the CDR3, the DNA is TGTGCCATCACCGGGCGGCTAGCGGGGGAGCAGTACTTC.

CDR3: CSVGDLAGGPDEQFF. CDR3 DNA: TGCAGCGTTGGGGATCTAGCGGGAGGGCCCGATGAGCAGTTCTTC. V is TRBV29-1 and J is TRBJ2-1; TRBD2 agrees at 12 bases. CDR3 length equals 15 residues. V trimming: 4 bases; J trimming: 8 bases; junction bases outside the gene matches: 9. Germline V gene lookup returns CDR1 SQVTM and CDR2 ANQGSEA.

V gene TRBV6-1 combines with J gene TRBJ2-7, with TRBD1 matching 7 bases. Per the germline V gene, CDR1 is MNHNS and CDR2 is SASEGT. With 2 bases clipped from V and 4 bases from J, the junction kept 8 bases outside the gene matches. CDR3 size: 15 residues. CDR3 sequence: CASSETGATHYEQYF. Here the CDR3 DNA reads TGTGCCAGCAGTGAAACAGGGGCTACACATTACGAGCAGTACTTC.

This chain connects TRBV18 to TRBJ1-5; D gene unclear. CDR1 KGHSH and CDR2 LQKENI come from the germline V gene. V was clipped by 5 bases and J by 0 bases, with 8 bases between them. The CDR3 runs to 14 residues. CDR3 DNA sequence: TGTGCCAGCTCATCCGACATTAGCAATCAGCCCCAGCATTTT. This codes for CASSSDISNQPQHF.

The V gene is TRBV18, the J gene TRBJ2-7; 7 positions agree with TRBD2. CDR1 and CDR2 from the germline V gene are KGHSH and LQKENI. CDR3 size: 15 residues. The J segment lost 1 base and the V segment lost 3 bases, leaving 6 bases of the junction unmatched. The CDR3 reads CASSPTEGLSYEQYF. The CDR3 bases are TGTGCCAGCTCACCTACGGAGGGACTATCCTACGAGCAGTACTTC.

This sequence joins TRBV18 and TRBJ2-2; 8 positions agree with TRBD2. Unmatched junction bases numbered 6, after V lost 3 bases and J lost 6 bases. From germline, CDR1 is KGHSH and CDR2 LQKENI. The CDR3 sequence is 15 residues long. The DNA for the CDR3 is TGTGCCAGCTCACCGTCGGGAGGGAGTGCCGGGGAGCTGTTTTTT. Translation: CASSPSGGSAGELFF.

The chain uses TRBV5-6 and TRBJ2-4; 8 bases agree with TRBD1. CDR1 is SGHDT and CDR2 is YYEEEE in the germline V gene. V was clipped by 5 bases and J by 6 bases; unmatched bases: 4. The CDR3 runs 13 residues. The CDR3 is CASSSGQVNIQYF. As DNA, the CDR3 is TGTGCCAGCAGTTCGGGACAGGTAAACATTCAGTACTTC. Complete variable domain (other parts from reference TRBV5-6 and TRBJ2-4): DAGVTQSPTHLIKTRGQQVTLRCSPKSGHDTVSWYQQALGQGPQFIFQYYEEEERQRGNFPDRFSGHQFPNYSSELNVNALLLGDSALYLCASSSGQVNIQYFGAGTRLSVL.